This T cell receptor beta chain was recovered during a study of T cell repertoires in aging, cancer and after chemotherapy. Study-level background: Donors were grouped into six age bands spanning 30 or younger through 70 or older. Broader study findings: Healthy donors lost TCR diversity with age mainly through richness, cancer patients through richness and evenness. In each cancer cohort, median generation probability increased across chemotherapy, suggesting thymic output rebounded. Hematological cancer patients had lymphoid organ infiltration that may impair thymic emigration or T cell expansion.

Germline assignment: CDR1 SGHTA and CDR2 FQGNSA. CDR3 size: 17 residues. V was pared by 5 bases and J by 1 base, with 6 bases of the junction left unmatched. Amplification of TCR beta used genomic DNA extracted from peripheral blood. A mixed TRB-A/B primer pool amplified rearranged TRB by multiplex touch-down PCR. TCRdb re-called the multiplex PCR reads through MiXCR, storing one row per CDR3 protein. The repertoire has some 9,000 distinct CDR3 sequences, around 25% of them found once; the top ten carry about 2.5%. This clonotype is categorized as medium-sized. Antigen: not known. What was sequenced was blood. This sequence joins TRBV7-2 and TRBJ2-7, with TRBD2 matching over 15 bases. The sequence came from a human donor with a blood cancer. The CDR3 nucleotides read TGTGCCAGCAGCGGGGGGGGACTAGCGGGGGGTTCCTACGAGCAGTACTTC. Protein product: CASSGGGLAGGSYEQYF.